The T cell receptor (beta chain) under discussion was sequenced for a study of T-cell memory formation after mild COVID-19. This clonotype was recorded a few times. This CDR3 region has 19 residues. The ends lost 1 base at V and 0 bases at J; junction bases unmatched: 13. Looked up from germline, CDR1 is LGHDT and CDR2 is YNNKEL (reference sequence). TCRdb recomputed calls from the 5' RACE reads with MiXCR, one row per CDR3 protein. Of fewer than 700,000 distinct CDR3 sequences in the sample, 20% to 25% were seen once. The source of this sequence is an adult woman who had mild COVID-19 (a few samples of this study predate the infection). Cell type and time point are not known. This chain uses TRBV3-1 with TRBJ2-7, with TRBD2 matching over 9 bases. Sequencing was carried out using PBMCs or a T cell subset sorted from them (not recorded which). CDR3 sequence (DNA): TGTGCCAGCAGCCAAGGTCCGGATCTCGGACTAGCGTACTCCTACGAGCAGTACTTC. Translation: CASSQGPDLGLAYSYEQYF.